Sequencing of this T cell receptor beta chain was carried out in a study of cytomegalovirus exposure and HLA in healthy donors. General study points: It was fewer than 200 TCR beta chains that were listed as cytomegalovirus-associated.

The primer mix had 60 Vbeta and 13 Jbeta primers. Libraries were prepared by immunoSEQ multiplex PCR; TCRdb keeps only in-frame clonotypes and omits some of them. The sample has over 150,000 clones, roughly four fifths seen once. Trimming stripped 4 bases from V and 3 bases from J, with 19 bases between. Looked up from germline, CDR1 is LNHDA and CDR2 is SQIVND (reference sequence). This CDR3 spans 17 amino acids. For this clone: Its target is unknown.

The sequence was obtained from a girl aged 2 to 10 in good health and CMV-seropositive. The genes are TRBV19 and TRBJ1-5, with unresolved D. What was sequenced was PBMCs. This chain's CDR3 is CASSSHEPPRLNQPQHF. The CDR3 DNA reads TGTGCCAGTAGTAGTCATGAACCCCCCAGGCTCAATCAGCCCCAGCATTTT.